Below, 27 T cell receptor beta chains from the same sample are listed, as sequenced in a study of shared clonotypes between healthy human individuals. TCRdb's table, derived via immunoSEQ multiplex PCR, lists solely in-frame clones and lacks some. The table includes about 330,000 clones, around 74% detected once. The source material was memory CD4+ T cells sorted from blood. Described subset: CD45RA-negative fraction. The receptors stem from a man aged 30-40 years in good health.

The chain couples TRBV19 to TRBJ2-5; weak D call: TRBD2 (5 bases). Trimming shortened V by 8 bases and J by 2 bases, and 18 bases separated the two germline ends. The CDR3 covers 15 residues. CDR1 is LNHDA, CDR2 SQIVND, per germline (reference sequence). CDR3 region: CASSPTRAAQETQYF. DNA of the CDR3: TGTGCCAGTTCCCCAACTAGGGCGGCACAAGAGACCCAGTACTTC.

The rearrangement uses TRBV5-8 and TRBJ2-3, with a tentative D call TRBD1 (6 bases). CDR3 size: 15 residues. Germline V gene data show CDR1 as SGHTS and CDR2 as YDEGEE. Trimming took off 4 bases at V and 3 bases at J, with 15 bases between the two ends. CDR3 residues: CASSLGGVGTDTQYF. CDR3 DNA: TGTGCCAGCAGCCTAGGGGGAGTTGGAACAGATACGCAGTATTTT.

The V and J genes are TRBV10-3 and TRBJ2-1, with D maybe TRBD2 (6 bases). The V and J ends lost 11 bases and 4 bases respectively, with 18 bases between them. This CDR3 region has 14 residues. Germline loops: CDR1 ENHRY, CDR2 SYGVKD. The CDR3 sequence is CASKNPGLYNEQFF. The CDR3 nucleotides read TGTGCCTCTAAAAACCCGGGACTTTACAATGAGCAGTTCTTC.

The table lists this clone with a count of one. This chain connects TRBV29-1 to TRBJ2-7; perhaps D is TRBD1 or TRBD2 (5 bases each). The germline V gene encodes CDR1 SQVTM and CDR2 ANQGSEA. Trimming pared 7 bases from V and 2 bases from J, leaving 15 bases between. There are 13 residues in the CDR3. CDR3 protein: CSDPPGPPYEQYF. The CDR3, as DNA: TGCAGCGATCCTCCGGGACCCCCCTACGAGCAGTACTTC.

This clone was seen only a few times. The V and J genes are TRBV9 and TRBJ2-5; TRBD1 might be the D (6 bases). The V end was cut by 0 bases, the J end by 5 bases, with 14 bases between. The CDR3 covers 15 residues. Germline assignment: CDR1 SGDLS and CDR2 YYNGEE. CDR3 protein: CASSVDGQGRETQYF. Written as DNA, the CDR3 is TGTGCCAGCAGCGTAGACGGGCAGGGGCGGGAGACCCAGTACTTC.

The chain couples TRBV27 to TRBJ1-1; D is unresolved. The V gene's germline CDR1 is MNHEY and CDR2 SMNVEV (reference sequence). V shed 2 bases and J shed 1 base, with 5 bases lying between them. The CDR3 has 13 amino acids. This CDR3 is CASSLERNTEAFF. CDR3 sequence (DNA): TGTGCCAGCAGTTTAGAAAGGAACACTGAAGCTTTCTTT.

This clone showed up many times. The rearrangement uses TRBV6-1 and TRBJ1-1; D not resolved. The germline gives CDR1 MNHNS, CDR2 SASEGT. This CDR3 contains 14 residues. V lost 1 base and J lost 4, with 10 bases in between. The CDR3 loop reads CASSEVLTGTEAFF. CDR3 nucleotides: TGTGCCAGCAGTGAAGTGCTTACGGGCACTGAAGCTTTCTTT.

This clone showed up just a few times. The chain uses TRBV30 and TRBJ1-5, with 8 nucleotides matching TRBD1. The CDR3 totals 12 residues. V dropped 7 bases and J dropped 6; count of bases not matched to a gene: 5. Germline assignment: CDR1 GTSNPN and CDR2 SVGIG (reference sequence). CDR3 protein: CALDREGQPQHF. In DNA, the CDR3 is TGTGCCTTGGACAGGGAGGGTCAGCCCCAGCATTTT. The complete variable domain, with remaining parts taken from reference TRBV30 and TRBJ1-5, reads SQTIHQWPATLVQPVGSPLSLECTVEGTSNPNLYWYRQAAGRGLQLLFYSVGIGQISSEVPQNLSASRPQDRQFILSSKKLLLSDSGFYLCALDREGQPQHFGDGTRLSIL.

As for this clone: Other DNA sequences of this sample code for an identical CDR3. CDR3 in amino acids: CSATGTGGRNTEAFF. Written as DNA, the CDR3 is TGCAGCGCGACCGGGACAGGGGGTCGGAACACTGAAGCTTTCTTT. The J gene is TRBJ1-1, the V gene TRBV29-1; 11 positions match TRBD1. CDR1 and CDR2 (germline): SQVTM, ANQGSEA. V lost 7 bases to trimming and J lost 1 base; unmatched junction nucleotides: 8. This CDR3 is 15 amino acids long. Full variable domain (missing parts from reference TRBV29-1 and TRBJ1-1): SAVISQKPSRDICQRGTSLTIQCQVDSQVTMMFWYRQQPGQSLTLIATANQGSEATYESGFVIDKFPISRPNLTFSTLTVSNMSPEDSSIYLCSATGTGGRNTEAFFGQGTRLTVV.

The chain carries TRBV10-1 and TRBJ2-2; D might be TRBD1 or TRBD2, each matching 5 bases. Germline-derived CDR1 and CDR2 are WNHNN and SYGVQD (reference sequence). This CDR3 comprises 13 residues. The V gene lost 6 bases and the J gene lost 4 bases, with 9 bases spanning the gap. CDR3 nucleotide sequence: TGCGCCAGCAGGAGGGGACGCACCGGGGAGCTGTTTTTT. This sequence encodes CASRRGRTGELFF.

The V gene is TRBV4-2, the J gene TRBJ2-1; D might be TRBD1 or TRBD2, each matching 5 bases. Germline assignment: CDR1 LGHNA and CDR2 YNFKEQ. V was pared by 0 bases and J by 0 bases, with 18 bases between. CDR3 length equals 19 residues. Here the CDR3 reads CASSQDPGPEGSSYNEQFF. The CDR3 DNA is TGTGCCAGCAGCCAAGATCCAGGTCCAGAGGGGAGCTCCTACAATGAGCAGTTCTTC.

The rearrangement uses TRBV7-2 and TRBJ2-5; 11 nucleotides agree with TRBD2. This CDR3 is 16 amino acids long. The V gene's germline CDR1 is SGHTA and CDR2 FQGNSA. The trim removed 3 bases at V and 2 bases at J, leaving 5 bases unmatched. The CDR3 region has the DNA TGTGCCAGCAGCTTCGGGGGGACTAGCGGACAAGAGACCCAGTACTTC. It translates to CASSFGGTSGQETQYF.

This clone was seen a handful of times. The chain uses TRBV11-2 and TRBJ2-7; possible D gene TRBD2, 5 bases. The CDR3 totals 14 residues. Trimming removed 3 bases at V and 0 bases at J, with 9 bases between. Germline V gene lookup returns CDR1 SGHAT and CDR2 FQNNGV. CDR3 protein: CASSFGDSSYEQYF. The CDR3 DNA reads as TGTGCCAGCAGCTTCGGGGATAGCTCCTACGAGCAGTACTTC.

The chain's CDR3 is CASSRNNQGTGELFF. The CDR3 bases are TGTGCCAGCAGCCGCAACAATCAGGGTACCGGGGAGCTGTTTTTT. The rearrangement uses TRBV7-9 and TRBJ2-2; TRBD1 is a possible D gene (5 bases). The V end lost 5 bases, the J end lost 5 bases, and 15 bases lay between the germline ends. The CDR3 contains 15 residues. CDR1 is SEHNR, CDR2 FQNEAQ, per germline (reference sequence).

The CDR3 bases are TGTGCCAGCAGCCCCAACCCGGGACTAGCCCTATCCTACAATGAGCAGTTCTTC. Its protein product is CASSPNPGLALSYNEQFF. The rearrangement joins TRBV9 to TRBJ2-1, with TRBD2 matching 9 bases. CDR3 size: 18 residues. CDR1 SGDLS and CDR2 YYNGEE come from the germline V gene. The J segment lost 1 base and the V segment lost 4 bases, leaving 12 bases of the junction unmatched.

The chain carries TRBV5-1 and TRBJ1-2; maybe TRBD1 (5 bases). V lost 0 bases, J lost 4 bases, and 10 bases lay in between. CDR1 SGHRS and CDR2 YFSETQ come from the germline V gene. The CDR3 covers 14 residues. The CDR3 DNA is TGCGCCAGCAGCTTGGGATCAGGGATCTATGGCTACACCTTC. Its protein product is CASSLGSGIYGYTF.

This rearrangement joins TRBV5-1 to TRBJ2-7, with 9 nucleotides matching TRBD1. The CDR3 contains 16 residues. Germline V gene sequence: CDR1 SGHRS, CDR2 YFSETQ. V shed 3 bases, J shed 1 base, and the junction held 8 bases outside the gene matches. In nucleotides, the CDR3 is TGCGCCAGCAGCTCGACGGGACAGGGCCCATCCTACGAGCAGTACTTC. Its protein is CASSSTGQGPSYEQYF.

V is TRBV10-1 and J is TRBJ2-3; 10 nucleotides match TRBD2. This CDR3 has 14 residues. The germline V gene encodes CDR1 WNHNN and CDR2 SYGVQD (reference sequence). With 10 bases clipped from V and 5 bases from J, the junction kept 9 bases outside the gene matches. In DNA form, the CDR3 reads TGCGCCACCGCTAGCGGGAGTATTCTAGATACGCAGTATTTT. Residues: CATASGSILDTQYF.

V is TRBV2 and J is TRBJ2-1, with a weak D call TRBD2 (6 bases). The V gene's germline CDR1 is SNHLY and CDR2 FYNNEI. This CDR3 comprises 15 residues. V lost 8 bases and J lost 0, with 14 bases in between. The CDR3 sequence is CASVLGGTSYNEQFF. CDR3 nucleotide sequence: TGTGCCAGCGTCCTTGGCGGGACCTCCTACAATGAGCAGTTCTTC.

CDR3 nucleotide sequence: TGTGCCAGCAGCTTACGGCAGCCGTACTACGAGCAGTACTTC. This sequence encodes CASSLRQPYYEQYF. This chain joins TRBV7-9 and TRBJ2-7; D not certain. There are 14 residues in the CDR3. The V gene's germline CDR1 is SEHNR and CDR2 FQNEAQ (reference sequence). Trimming stripped 2 bases from V and 3 bases from J, with 11 bases between.

As concerns this clone: This sequence is one base from a far larger clone and is likely a read error. This chain joins TRBV7-9 and TRBJ1-1; D might be TRBD1 (5 bases). Trimming pared 3 bases from V and 1 base from J, leaving 6 bases between. The CDR3 extends over 13 amino acids. The germline V gene has CDR1 SEHNR and CDR2 FQNEAQ (reference sequence). CDR3 residues: CASSFGGNTEAFF. DNA of the CDR3: TGTGCCAGCAGCTTCGGGGGGAACACTGAAGCTTTCTTT. Complete variable domain (other parts from reference TRBV7-9 and TRBJ1-1): DTGVSQNPRHKITKRGQNVTFRCDPISEHNRLYWYRQTLGQGPEFLTYFQNEAQLEKSRLLSDRFSAERPKGSFSTLEIQRTEQGDSAMYLCASSFGGNTEAFFGQGTRLTVV.

This chain uses TRBV18 with TRBJ2-2; D ambiguous. The CDR3 length is 15 residues. The germline gives CDR1 KGHSH, CDR2 LQKENI. V shed 8 bases and J shed 1 base, with 14 bases lying between them. The DNA of the CDR3 is TGTGCCAGCCCCCGGCGGACGGGGAACACCGGGGAGCTGTTTTTT. This sequence encodes CASPRRTGNTGELFF.

The chain has TRBV7-6 and TRBJ2-5; tentatively, D is TRBD1 (6 bases). This CDR3 comprises 15 residues. V lost 0 bases, J lost 3 bases, and 11 bases lay in between. Germline assignment: CDR1 SGHVS and CDR2 FNYEAQ. CDR3 sequence (DNA): TGTGCCAGCAGCTTAGCGGGACACTCAAAAGAGACCCAGTACTTC. Amino acids: CASSLAGHSKETQYF.

The chain employs TRBV28 and TRBJ2-7; D may be TRBD2 (6 bases). Trimming took 5 bases from V and 2 from J, leaving 10 bases between them. The CDR3 loop spans 13 amino acids. The germline CDR1 and CDR2 sequences are MDHEN and SYDVKM. CDR3 region: CASSAGPPYEQYF. The DNA for the CDR3 is TGTGCCAGCAGTGCGGGACCGCCCTACGAGCAGTACTTC. Complete variable domain (other parts from reference TRBV28 and TRBJ2-7): DVKVTQSSRYLVKRTGEKVFLECVQDMDHENMFWYRQDPGLGLRLIYFSYDVKMKEKGDIPEGYSVSREKKERFSLILESASTNQTSMYLCASSAGPPYEQYFGPGTRLTVT.

The V gene is TRBV6-1, the J gene TRBJ2-1; perhaps TRBD1 as D (5 bases). V lost 3 bases to trimming and J lost 0 bases, with 15 bases between them. The CDR3 spans 17 residues. Germline CDR1 and CDR2: MNHNS and SASEGT. CDR3 in amino acids: CASSELRGASSYNEQFF. Here the CDR3 DNA reads TGTGCCAGCAGTGAGTTAAGGGGTGCTAGCTCCTACAATGAGCAGTTCTTC.

This clone was recorded a few times. The CDR3 DNA sequence: TGCAGCGTTCGGACTGCAGCCTACGAGCAGTACTTC. Protein: CSVRTAAYEQYF. The chain uses TRBV29-1 and TRBJ2-7, with D tentatively TRBD2 (5 bases). The CDR3 runs to 12 residues. V lost 5 bases and J 2 bases, leaving 10 bases between the germline ends. Germline CDR1 and CDR2: SQVTM and ANQGSEA.

The V and J genes are TRBV5-5 and TRBJ2-2; D might be TRBD2 (5 bases). Trimming took 4 bases from V and 1 from J, leaving 14 bases between them. The CDR3 consists of 16 residues. Germline V gives CDR1 SGHKS, CDR2 YYEKEE (reference sequence). For the CDR3, the DNA is TGTGCCAGCAGCCCTCTCCAGCGGTTGAACACCGGGGAGCTGTTTTTT. Translation gives CASSPLQRLNTGELFF.